Reported below is one T cell receptor beta chain. Per the germline V gene, CDR1 is LGHDT and CDR2 is YNNKEL (reference sequence). This CDR3 spans 14 amino acids. The data are from a study of monozygotic twins with inflammatory bowel disease. TCRdb reworked the 5' RACE reads into one entry per CDR3 protein, no DNA. This sample carries 350,000 to 500,000 distinct CDR3 sequences, with 2.4% going to the ten biggest clones. The receptor was derived from a human donor with ulcerative colitis or Crohn's disease, or a healthy co-twin of an affected twin (not recorded which). The sequenced sample consisted of blood. The chain employs TRBV3-1 and TRBJ1-2; TCRdb names TRBD1, which stays unverified in the absence of DNA. CDR3 protein: CASSPPTGAQGYTF.